The 16 T cell receptor beta chains listed next were all sequenced from one sample in a study of Ad26.COV2.S vaccination and SARS-CoV-2 variants. TCRdb's table, derived via immunoSEQ multiplex PCR, lists solely in-frame clones and lacks some. Of over 350,000 clones in the sample, 88% were seen once. Treatment defined: roughly 19 received Ad26.COV2.S at low or high dose, single or two shots; about five received placebo; per-sample allocation not given. It was on day 63 after the first vaccine or placebo injection that samples were taken. The starting material was peripheral blood, obtained in a trial of Ad26.COV2.S vaccine versus placebo. These receptors originate from a person between 18 and 59 years old who received the Ad26.COV2.S COVID-19 vaccine or a placebo.

This clone was seen only a few times. The V gene is TRBV2, the J gene TRBJ1-4; D is unresolved. Trimming took 5 bases from V and 5 from J, leaving 9 bases between them. CDR1 SNHLY and CDR2 FYNNEI come from the germline V gene. This CDR3 is built from 13 residues. This CDR3 reads CASSRERNEKLFF. CDR3 in DNA: TGTGCCAGCAGTCGGGAACGGAATGAAAAACTGTTTTTT.

The chain joins TRBV4-3 to TRBJ1-4; TRBD1 agrees at 7 bases. V shed 4 bases, J shed 4 bases, and the junction held 6 bases outside the gene matches. CDR1 is LGHNA, CDR2 YSLEER, per germline. The CDR3 is 15 residues long. CDR3 sequence reads: CASSRAGQLNEKLFF. The CDR3 nucleotides are TGCGCCAGCAGCCGGGCGGGACAGCTTAATGAAAAACTGTTTTTT.

This clone was seen only a few times. The CDR3 spells CAWGPGGGGSTEAFF. The CDR3 DNA is TGTGCCTGGGGACCTGGCGGAGGGGGAAGCACTGAAGCTTTCTTT. The chain is built from TRBV30 and TRBJ1-1; D is perhaps TRBD1 (6 bases). Trimming removed 5 bases from V and 4 bases from J, with 20 bases in between. The CDR3 totals 15 residues. Per germline, CDR1 GTSNPN and CDR2 SVGIG (reference sequence).

V usage is TRBV5-1 and J usage is TRBJ2-1; D unresolved. Germline V gene sequence: CDR1 SGHRS, CDR2 YFSETQ. This CDR3 region has 16 residues. V was shortened by 1 base and J by 2 bases, with 13 bases between the two germline ends. This CDR3 is CASSLYISLAYNEQFF. Written as DNA, the CDR3 is TGCGCCAGCAGCTTGTACATCAGCTTAGCCTACAATGAGCAGTTCTTC.

The rearrangement uses TRBV13 and TRBJ2-7, with 9 bases fitting TRBD1. In germline, CDR1 is PRHDT, CDR2 FYEKMQ (reference sequence). V shed 5 bases, J shed 2 bases, and the junction held 7 bases outside the gene matches. The CDR3 contains 15 residues. The DNA for the CDR3 is TGTGCCAGCAGCCCCCGGACAGGGGTTCCCTACGAGCAGTACTTC. It encodes CASSPRTGVPYEQYF.

The chain is built from TRBV4-1 and TRBJ2-6; TRBD1 agrees at 7 bases. Germline CDR1 is MGHRA and CDR2 is YSYEKL. The CDR3 runs 15 residues. V shed 2 bases, J shed 3 bases, and the junction held 1 base outside the gene matches. The CDR3, as DNA: TGCGCCAGCAGCCAAACAGGGGTTGGGGCCAACGTCCTGACTTTC. Its protein is CASSQTGVGANVLTF.

This clone was counted once. The chain has TRBV19 and TRBJ1-3; 7 bases align to TRBD1. This CDR3 is 16 amino acids long. Germline V gene data show CDR1 as LNHDA and CDR2 as SQIVND (reference sequence). After removal of 8 bases from V and 3 bases from J, the junction contained 13 bases not matched to a gene. The CDR3 here is CASSPGTVLFGNTIYF. The CDR3 nucleotides are TGTGCCAGTTCCCCCGGGACAGTTCTTTTTGGAAACACCATATATTTT. Together with reference TRBV19 and TRBJ1-3, the CDR3 gives the full variable domain: DGGITQSPKYLFRKEGQNVTLSCEQNLNHDAMYWYRQDPGQGLRLIYYSQIVNDFQKGDIAEGYSVSREKKESFPLTVTSAQKNPTAFYLCASSPGTVLFGNTIYFGEGSWLTVV.

The DNA for the CDR3 is TGTGCCATCAGCGACCTGACGATAGGCGCTGGAAACACCATATATTTT. Translation gives CAISDLTIGAGNTIYF. The chain joins TRBV10-3 to TRBJ1-3; D is ambiguous. This CDR3 is 16 amino acids long. Germline CDR1 ENHRY, CDR2 SYGVKD. V was pared by 6 bases and J by 2 bases, with 17 bases between.

Here the CDR3 reads CASSPGRSYEQYF. The CDR3 nucleotides read TGTGCCAGCAGCCCGGGACGGTCCTACGAGCAGTACTTC. The chain combines TRBV7-9 with TRBJ2-7; D possibly uses TRBD1 or TRBD2 (5 bases each). The CDR3 extends over 13 amino acids. The germline V gene has CDR1 SEHNR and CDR2 FQNEAQ (reference sequence). V was shortened by 5 bases and J by 1 base, with 9 bases between the two germline ends.

This rearrangement joins TRBV12-3 or TRBV12-4 to TRBJ2-3; D gene unclear. V shed 2 bases and J shed 3 bases, with 6 bases lying between them. This CDR3 has 13 amino acids. CDR3 region: CASSLSRTDTQYF. In nucleotides, the CDR3 is TGTGCCAGCAGTTTATCAAGAACAGATACGCAGTATTTT.

V is TRBV2 and J is TRBJ1-5, with TRBD1 matching over 12 bases. The CDR3 sequence is 15 residues long. V shed 5 bases and J 6 bases; nucleotides not matched to a gene: 5. The germline V gene encodes CDR1 SNHLY and CDR2 FYNNEI. For the CDR3, the DNA is TGTGCCAGCAGTCGGGACAGGGGGCTAGGTCAGCCCCAGCATTTT. The encoded protein is CASSRDRGLGQPQHF.

The chain carries TRBV5-6 and TRBJ1-1; TRBD1 matches 8 bases. Germline V lookup: CDR1 SGHDT, CDR2 YYEEEE. J was trimmed by 0 bases and V by 1 base; bases with no gene match: 2. The CDR3 has 15 amino acids. CDR3 residues: CASSLWDRMNTEAFF. The CDR3 DNA is TGTGCCAGCAGCTTGTGGGACAGGATGAACACTGAAGCTTTCTTT. The full variable domain, rest sourced from reference TRBV5-6 and TRBJ1-1, is DAGVTQSPTHLIKTRGQQVTLRCSPKSGHDTVSWYQQALGQGPQFIFQYYEEEERQRGNFPDRFSGHQFPNYSSELNVNALLLGDSALYLCASSLWDRMNTEAFFGQGTRLTVV.

This clone was detected only once. The chain uses TRBV4-3 and TRBJ1-3, with D possibly being TRBD1 (6 bases). The length of the CDR3 is 17 residues. The V gene lost 0 bases and the J gene lost 1 base, with 13 bases spanning the gap. Germline values: CDR1 LGHNA, CDR2 YSLEER. This chain's CDR3 is CASSQDYGGPSGNTIYF. The CDR3 DNA is TGCGCCAGCAGCCAAGATTACGGGGGGCCTTCTGGAAACACCATATATTTT.

This sequence joins TRBV7-2 and TRBJ2-5; D is ambiguous. The length of the CDR3 is 12 residues. The V gene lost 3 bases and the J gene lost 0 bases, with 2 bases spanning the gap. The germline V gene has CDR1 SGHTA and CDR2 FQGNSA. The CDR3: CASSFNQETQYF. In DNA form, the CDR3 reads TGTGCCAGCAGCTTCAACCAAGAGACCCAGTACTTC.

The chain joins TRBV6-4 to TRBJ2-2, with D possibly matching TRBD2 (6 bases). Trimming took off 5 bases at V and 0 bases at J, with 10 bases between the two ends. This CDR3 spans 15 amino acids. Germline V lookup: CDR1 MRHNA, CDR2 SNTAGT. The CDR3: CASSRDSTNTGELFF. In DNA, the CDR3 is TGTGCCAGCAGTAGGGACTCCACGAACACCGGGGAGCTGTTTTTT.

This rearrangement joins TRBV10-3 to TRBJ2-7, with D possibly called TRBD1 or TRBD2 (7 bases each). The CDR3 sequence is 14 residues long. V lost 6 bases to trimming and J lost 6 bases, with 18 bases between them. Germline V CDR1 and CDR2: ENHRY, SYGVKD. DNA of the CDR3: TGTGCCATCAGAAGACAGGGCGGGGGTCTCGAGCAGTACTTC. Its protein product is CAIRRQGGGLEQYF.